The rows below give T cell receptor beta chains drawn from one sample of a study of preoperative IRX-2 immunotherapy in early breast cancer. Only in-frame clones appear in the TCRdb table, and some are missing; sequencing was by immunoSEQ multiplex PCR. The table includes around 25,000 clones, about 87% detected once. Sample: tumor tissue, taken after IRX-2 immunotherapy. The receptors were gathered from a human donor with breast cancer. CDR3s include the opening cysteine and the closing phenylalanine or tryptophan. The D gene is left open where the match is weak. Some rows have no size entry. The others give once, few or many, or a class for an expanded clone.

TRBJ1-2 TRBV10-2 NA TRBD1 TGCGCCAGCAGTACGACAGGGGCAAACTATGGCTACACCTTC CASSTTGANYGYTF
TRBJ1-1 TRBV29-1 NA TRBD1 TGCAGCGTTGGTCTAGGGGGCAAGGCTTTCTTT CSVGLGGKAFF
TRBJ1-1 TRBV18 NA NA TGTGCCAGCTCACCACCTTCCCGACTTGAAGCTTTCTTT CASSPPSRLEAFF
TRBJ1-2 TRBV19 NA TRBD1 TGTGCCAGTAGACCCGAGGAGGCAGGGGGCCACTATGGCTACACCTTC CASRPEEAGGHYGYTF
TRBJ1-6 TRBV5-6 NA NA TGTGCCAGCAGCCCGGGACGGTATAATTCACCCCTCCACTTT CASSPGRYNSPLHF
TRBJ1-4 TRBV7-6 NA NA TGTGCCAGCAGCTTGGACAGCAATGGGGAAAAACTGTTTTTT CASSLDSNGEKLFF
TRBJ1-2 TRBV29-1 NA NA TGCAGCGTTGAAGGCCAATTCCATGGCTACACCTTC CSVEGQFHGYTF
TRBJ2-2 TRBV7-2 NA NA TGTGCCAGCAGCTTAGAAGTCGGGAGGGAGCTGTTTTTT CASSLEVGRELFF
TRBJ2-4 TRBV12-5 once NA TGTGCTAGTGGTACCCTAAACATTCAGTACTTC CASGTLNIQYF
TRBJ2-1 TRBV5-1 few TRBD1 TGCGCCAGCAGCTTGGGACAGGGGGCTTTTAATGAGCAGTTCTTC CASSLGQGAFNEQFF
TRBJ1-2 TRBV28 NA NA TGTGCCAGCAGTTTAGGGGGCGGCTATGGCTACACCTTC CASSLGGGYGYTF
TRBJ2-3 TRBV7-3 NA TRBD1 TGTGCCAGCAGCTCACGTCCCCTTAGGGGGCTGGCAGATACGCAGTATTTT CASSSRPLRGLADTQYF
TRBJ1-2 TRBV27 NA TRBD1 TGTGCCAGTAGAGGGACAGGCTTTAACTATGGCTACACCTTC CASRGTGFNYGYTF
TRBJ2-2 TRBV5-4 NA NA TGTGCCAGCAGCCTCGGACAGTACAACACCGGGGAGCTGTTTTTT CASSLGQYNTGELFF
TRBJ2-1 TRBV10-3 NA NA TGTGCCATCTTAAGCTCCTACAATGAGCAGTTCTTC CAILSSYNEQFF
TRBJ1-1 TRBV16 NA NA TGTGCCAGCAGCCTCCGGACTGAAGCTTTCTTT CASSLRTEAFF
TRBJ2-5 TRBV4-2 NA TRBD2 TGTGCCAGCAGTCGCGTAGCGGGGGGGCCGGAGGAGACCCAGTACTTC CASSRVAGGPEETQYF
TRBJ1-1 TRBV6-4 NA NA TGTGCCAGCAGTGACCAGGGGAACACTGAAGCTTTCTTT CASSDQGNTEAFF
TRBJ2-3 TRBV9 NA TRBD2 TGTGCCAGCAGCCCAGACCCTCTAGCGGGGGGGAGGGATACGCAGTATTTT CASSPDPLAGGRDTQYF
TRBJ2-6 TRBV19 NA NA TGTGCCAGTAGTATAGTCACAACTGGGGCCAACGTCCTGACTTTC CASSIVTTGANVLTF
TRBJ2-3 TRBV2 once NA TGTGCCAGCCAAGAGAGCTCTGGCACAGATACGCAGTATTTT CASQESSGTDTQYF
TRBJ1-3 TRBV18 once NA TGTGCCAGCTCACCACCAGGGGAGGACACCATATATTTT CASSPPGEDTIYF
TRBJ1-2 TRBV2 few TRBD1 TGTGCCAGCAGTGAATGGACAGGTCGTAACTATGGCTACACCTTC CASSEWTGRNYGYTF
TRBJ2-1 TRBV5-1 NA NA TGCGCCAGCAGTGCCCGGGACGCCACCTACAATGAGCAGTTCTTC CASSARDATYNEQFF
TRBJ1-1 TRBV5-1 once NA TGCGCCAGCAGCCGGCTCCCGAACACTGAAGCTTTCTTT CASSRLPNTEAFF
TRBJ1-2 TRBV10-2 NA NA TGCGCCAGCAGTAGGACGAAGGGCGATGGCTACACCTTC CASSRTKGDGYTF
TRBJ1-5 TRBV6-5 NA TRBD1 TGTGCCAGCAGTTATGGACAGGGTAACAATCAGCCCCAGCATTTT CASSYGQGNNQPQHF
TRBJ1-2 TRBV11-2 NA NA TGTGCCAGCAGCTTAGGTGCTAACTATGGCTACACCTTC CASSLGANYGYTF
TRBJ1-2 TRBV2 once NA TGTGCCAGCAGCACAAGCATAAGACAGGACTCGGATGGCTACACCTTC CASSTSIRQDSDGYTF
TRBJ2-2 TRBV19 NA NA TGTGCCAGTGAGAGGGATGGGGGCCGATACACCGGGGAGCTGTTTTTT CASERDGGRYTGELFF
TRBJ1-3 TRBV5-6 NA NA TGTGCCAGCAGCCACCGACGGGGGCACATATATTTT CASSHRRGHIYF
TRBJ1-1 TRBV11-1 NA NA TGTGCCAGCAGCTTAGGAGGGGCCGGGGCTTTCTTT CASSLGGAGAFF
TRBJ2-3 TRBV4-1 few TRBD2 TGCGCCAGCAGCCGTTCCGGGGGGACCACAGATACGCAGTATTTT CASSRSGGTTDTQYF
TRBJ1-2 TRBV25-1 once NA TGTGCCAGCAGTGAATATCATGGGTTACACTATGGCTACACCTTC CASSEYHGLHYGYTF
TRBJ2-3 TRBV10-3 NA TRBD2 TGTGCCATCAGTGAGGGGAGGGAATCCACAGATACGCAGTATTTT CAISEGRESTDTQYF
TRBJ1-1 TRBV5-1 NA TRBD1 TGCGCCAGCAGCTTAAGAACAGGGGGCATAAACACTGAAGCTTTCTTT CASSLRTGGINTEAFF
TRBJ2-3 TRBV11-2 NA NA TGTGCCAGCAGTAAAGGGGGTGAGACAGATACGCAGTATTTT CASSKGGETDTQYF
TRBJ1-6 TRBV27 once NA TGTGCCAGCAGTCCCCAGACCTGGTCACCCCTCCACTTT CASSPQTWSPLHF
TRBJ1-2 TRBV28 NA NA TGTGCCAGCAGTTTGAATTATAGGGCAGACGCTAACTATGGCTACACCTTC CASSLNYRADANYGYTF
TRBJ1-5 TRBV2 NA NA TGTGCCAGCAGTGAAATGGGTAATCAGCCCCAGCATTTT CASSEMGNQPQHF
TRBJ2-7 TRBV30 NA TRBD1 TGTGCCTGGAGCACCGGACAGGGCAGCTCCTACGAGCAGTACTTC CAWSTGQGSSYEQYF
TRBJ1-2 TRBV7-2 NA NA TGTGCCAGCAGCTTGGTTCAGGAATCTGTAAGCTACACCTTC CASSLVQESVSYTF
TRBJ1-2 TRBV19 NA TRBD1 TGTGCCAGTAGTAGGGGACAGCAGCTCTATGGCTACACCTTC CASSRGQQLYGYTF
TRBJ1-2 TRBV5-6 NA TRBD1 TGTGCCAGCACCCCTGCAGGGGGGCGCGATGGCTACACCTTC CASTPAGGRDGYTF
TRBJ1-1 TRBV11-2 NA NA TGTGCCAGCAGCTTAGTCCAGGTTGGAATGAACACTGAAGCTTTCTTT CASSLVQVGMNTEAFF
TRBJ1-4 TRBV19 NA NA TGTGCCAGTAGTACGATTGCAACTAATGAAAAACTGTTTTTT CASSTIATNEKLFF
TRBJ1-1 TRBV2 NA NA TGTGCCAGCAACACACAGGGCGATACTGAAGCTTTCTTT CASNTQGDTEAFF